This TCR beta chain originates from a study of blood T cell repertoires in COVID-19. TCRdb's copy holds only in-frame clones and misses some; the assay was immunoSEQ multiplex PCR. Of 250,000 to 400,000 clones in the sample, approximately 88% were seen once. The CDR3 loop spans 15 amino acids. V was pared by 0 bases and J by 2 bases, with 11 bases between. Germline V gene sequence: CDR1 LGHDT, CDR2 YNNKEL (reference sequence). Recruited during active infection, patients (from Seattle) were subsequently followed longitudinally. What was sequenced was peripheral blood. The sequence came from a young woman with COVID-19, enrolled during active disease. The chain combines TRBV3-1 (or the pseudogene TRBV3-2) with TRBJ2-7; tentative D call: TRBD2 (5 bases). The CDR3, as DNA: TGTGCCAGCAGCCAAGATTTACGGGGTACCTACGAGCAGTACTTC. Residues: CASSQDLRGTYEQYF.